These 5 T cell receptor beta chains were all obtained from the same sample, sequenced in a study of T cells expressing NK-cell markers. Reanalyzing the 5' RACE reads, TCRdb keeps one entry per CDR3 protein, without DNA. The sample table includes 400,000 to 450,000 distinct CDR3 sequences. Sequencing was carried out using blood T cells: a sorted CD56 or NKG2C T cell subset, CD4+ or CD8+ T cells, or bulk PBMC T cells (not recorded which). The source of these receptors is a woman between 18 and 69 years old in good health.

The V call is TRBV7-8, the J call TRBJ2-5. The CDR3 runs to 15 residues. The germline V gene encodes CDR1 SGHVS and CDR2 FQNEAQ. CDR3: CASSQFQHDQETQYF.

The genes are TRBV9 and TRBJ2-1; TCRdb selects TRBD2, and the lack of DNA leaves this call unchecked. This CDR3 is 15 amino acids long. CDR1 is SGDLS and CDR2 is YYNGEE in the germline V gene. This chain's CDR3 is CASSVVAGEYNEQFF.

This rearrangement joins TRBV9 to TRBJ1-1. Per the germline V gene, CDR1 is SGDLS and CDR2 is YYNGEE. This CDR3 is built from 14 residues. The CDR3 protein is CASSVIEASRVAFF.

The V call is TRBV9, the J call TRBJ2-3; TCRdb outputs TRBD2, but without DNA this stays unchecked. Germline V gene sequence: CDR1 SGDLS, CDR2 YYNGEE. The CDR3 has 17 amino acids. The CDR3: CASSPRLAGSSTDTQYF.

The rearrangement links TRBV28 to TRBJ1-5. Germline values: CDR1 MDHEN, CDR2 SYDVKM. The length of the CDR3 is 14 residues. The CDR3 sequence: CATSSGFLDQPQHF. Full variable domain (rest looked up from reference TRBV28 and TRBJ1-5): DVKVTQSSRYLVKRTGEKVFLECVQDMDHENMFWYRQDPGLGLRLIYFSYDVKMKEKGDIPEGYSVSREKKERFSLILESASTNQTSMYLCATSSGFLDQPQHFGDGTRLSIL.